Listed below are T cell receptor beta chains from one sample, sequenced in a study of blood T cell repertoires in COVID-19. Produced via immunoSEQ multiplex PCR; TCRdb's table is partial and in-frame only. The sample records roughly 140,000 clones, 70% to 90% being singletons. Specimen: peripheral blood. The receptor set was obtained from a woman in her sixties or seventies with COVID-19, enrolled during active disease. The conserved cysteine and the conserved F or W are not part of the CDR3 here. Fields, in order: J gene, V gene, D gene, CDR3 protein. The D gene is left open where the match is weak.

TRBJ1-2,TRBV7-3,.,ASSSDGAVGGYT
TRBJ2-7,TRBV6-4,.,ASSGPEGAGEQY
TRBJ2-3,TRBV2,.,ASSRLSQTSTDTQY
TRBJ2-7,TRBV7-6,.,ASSHSYEQY
TRBJ2-5,TRBV5-1,.,ASRDGLAKETQY
TRBJ1-2,TRBV6-6,TRBD1,ASSRTGFTHGYT
TRBJ2-7,TRBV6-6,.,ASSSTGSYTYEQY
TRBJ1-1,TRBV10-3,.,AIGGGGRTEAF
TRBJ1-1,TRBV12-5,.,ASGPTRQTTEAF
TRBJ1-1,TRBV5-4,TRBD1,ASSLADRGGTEAF
TRBJ1-1,TRBV19,.,ASSIGQAAF
TRBJ1-1,TRBV6-1,.,ASSDGYTAFEAF
TRBJ2-2,TRBV3-1/TRBV3-2,.,ASSQDLAAGVPGELF
TRBJ2-1,TRBV3-1/TRBV3-2,TRBD2,ASSQGLATEQF
TRBJ2-1,TRBV27,TRBD2,ASRSLAGGRDQF
TRBJ1-1,TRBV18,TRBD1,ASSPYRTGGANTEAF
TRBJ1-1,TRBV7-9,TRBD1,ASSLVQGANTEAF
TRBJ1-5,TRBV6-6,.,ASSFIQGQPQH
TRBJ1-4,TRBV5-1,TRBD1,ASGPGQGAFGEKLF
TRBJ2-1,TRBV5-1,TRBD2,ASSSIITSGGYNEQF
TRBJ2-2,TRBV20-1,TRBD2,SASSGGNTGELF
TRBJ1-1,TRBV12-3/TRBV12-4,.,ASSSTGWGEAF
TRBJ1-1,TRBV19,.,ASSIVGGVNTEAF
TRBJ2-1,TRBV7-3,TRBD2,ASSLTSGESRQF
TRBJ1-1,TRBV6-5,TRBD1,ASSSGQGNSEAF
TRBJ1-5,TRBV9,.,ASSVGYSSWQPQH
TRBJ1-4,TRBV2,TRBD1,ASQDRGREKLF